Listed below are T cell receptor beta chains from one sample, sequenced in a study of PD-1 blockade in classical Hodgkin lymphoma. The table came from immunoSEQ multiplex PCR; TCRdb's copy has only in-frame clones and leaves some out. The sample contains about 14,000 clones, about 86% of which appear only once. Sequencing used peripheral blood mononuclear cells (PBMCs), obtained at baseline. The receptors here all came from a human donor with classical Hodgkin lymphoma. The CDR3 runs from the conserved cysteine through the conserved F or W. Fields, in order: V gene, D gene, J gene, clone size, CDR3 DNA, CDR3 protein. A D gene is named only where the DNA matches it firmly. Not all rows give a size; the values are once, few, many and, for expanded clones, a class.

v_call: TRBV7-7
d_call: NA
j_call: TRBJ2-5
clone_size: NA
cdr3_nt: TGTGCCAGCAGCTTAGGTTCTAAAGGGGAGACCCAGTACTTC
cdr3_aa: CASSLGSKGETQYF

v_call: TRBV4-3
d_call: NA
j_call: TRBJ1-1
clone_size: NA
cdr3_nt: TGCGCCAGCAGCCGAGCCAGGGGCGGGGAGAACACTGAAGCTTTCTTT
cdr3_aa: CASSRARGGENTEAFF

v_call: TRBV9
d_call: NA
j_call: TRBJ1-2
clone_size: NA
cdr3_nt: TGTGCCAGCAGCGCGGACTATGGCTACACCTTC
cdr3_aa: CASSADYGYTF

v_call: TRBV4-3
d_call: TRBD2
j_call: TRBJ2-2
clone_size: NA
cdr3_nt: TGCGCCAGCAGCCAACCACCCCGCGGGAGGGCCGTCGGGGAGCTGTTTTTT
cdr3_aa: CASSQPPRGRAVGELFF

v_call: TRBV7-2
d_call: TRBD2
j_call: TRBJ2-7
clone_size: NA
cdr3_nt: TGTGCCAGCAGCTTAGTAGCGGGGGGGCGGTCCTACGAGCAGTACTTC
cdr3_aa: CASSLVAGGRSYEQYF

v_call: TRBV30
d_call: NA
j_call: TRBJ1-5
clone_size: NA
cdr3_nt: TGTGCCTGGAGTGTACTCGGCAGCCAGTCACAGCCCCAGCATTTT
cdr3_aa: CAWSVLGSQSQPQHF

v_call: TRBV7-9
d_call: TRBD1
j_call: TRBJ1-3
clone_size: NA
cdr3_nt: TGTGCCAGTTCGGGGACAGGGGTAGGAAACACCATATATTTT
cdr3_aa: CASSGTGVGNTIYF

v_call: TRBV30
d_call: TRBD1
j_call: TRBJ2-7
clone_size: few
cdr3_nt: TGTGCCTGGAAGACAGGGTACTACGAGCAGTACTTC
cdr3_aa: CAWKTGYYEQYF

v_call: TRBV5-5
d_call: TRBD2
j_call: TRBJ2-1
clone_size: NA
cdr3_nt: TGTGCCAGCAGCTTGGGCGGGAGCTCCTACAATGAGCAGTTCTTC
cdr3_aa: CASSLGGSSYNEQFF

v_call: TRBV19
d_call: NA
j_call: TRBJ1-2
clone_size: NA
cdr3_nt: TGTGCCAGTACCCCCTGGCAGGGGAGTGACTATGGCTACACCTTC
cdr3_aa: CASTPWQGSDYGYTF

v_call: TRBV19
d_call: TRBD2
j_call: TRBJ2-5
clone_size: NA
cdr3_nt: TGTGCCAGTAGTAGGGGACTAAACCCCCAAGAGACCCAGTACTTC
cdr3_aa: CASSRGLNPQETQYF

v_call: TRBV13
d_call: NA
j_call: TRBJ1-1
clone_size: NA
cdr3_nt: TGTGCCAGCAGCACCAGTTTGAACACTGAAGCTTTCTTT
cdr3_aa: CASSTSLNTEAFF

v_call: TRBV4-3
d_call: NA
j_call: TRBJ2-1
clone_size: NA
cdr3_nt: TGCGCCAGCAGCCAATCGTGGGGGGGCCCTTCCGATAACTACAATGAGCAGTTCTTC
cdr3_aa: CASSQSWGGPSDNYNEQFF

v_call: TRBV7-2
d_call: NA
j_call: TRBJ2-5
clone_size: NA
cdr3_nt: TGTGCCAGCAGCTTAGTCTGGGGGCTTCAAGAGACCCAGTACTTC
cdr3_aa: CASSLVWGLQETQYF

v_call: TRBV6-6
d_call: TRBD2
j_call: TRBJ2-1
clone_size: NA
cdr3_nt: TGTGCCAGCAGTTACGAGCTAGCGGGGGACAATGAGCAGTTCTTC
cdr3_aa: CASSYELAGDNEQFF

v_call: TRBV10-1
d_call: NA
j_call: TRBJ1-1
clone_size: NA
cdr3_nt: TGCGCCAGCAGTGACAGTCACACTGAAGCTTTCTTT
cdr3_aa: CASSDSHTEAFF

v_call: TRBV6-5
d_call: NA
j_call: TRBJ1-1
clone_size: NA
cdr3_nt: TGTGCCAGCAGTTACTCGATAGGGATAAACACTGAAGCTTTCTTT
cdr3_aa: CASSYSIGINTEAFF

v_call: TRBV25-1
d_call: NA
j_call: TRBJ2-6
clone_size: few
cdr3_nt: TGTGCCAGCAGTGGTGACATCAACGTCCTGACTTTC
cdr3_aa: CASSGDINVLTF

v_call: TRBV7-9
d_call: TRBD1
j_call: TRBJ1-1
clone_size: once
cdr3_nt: TGTGCCAGCAGCTTGGGGACAGGGAGAGGCACGAACACTGAAGCTTTCTTT
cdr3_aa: CASSLGTGRGTNTEAFF

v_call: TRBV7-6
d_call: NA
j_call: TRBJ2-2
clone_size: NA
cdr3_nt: TGTGCCAGCAGCTTAGCGCTACTAGTTGGTCCCGGGGAGCTGTTTTTT
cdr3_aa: CASSLALLVGPGELFF

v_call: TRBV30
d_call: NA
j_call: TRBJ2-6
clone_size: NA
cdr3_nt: TGTGCCTGGGGGACTTTCTCTGGGGCCAACGTCCTGACTTTC
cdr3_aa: CAWGTFSGANVLTF

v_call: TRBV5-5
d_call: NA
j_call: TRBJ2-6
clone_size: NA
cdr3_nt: TGTGCCAGCATATCGGCCAACGTCCTGACTTTC
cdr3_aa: CASISANVLTF

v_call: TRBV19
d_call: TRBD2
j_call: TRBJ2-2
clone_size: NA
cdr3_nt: TGTGCCACCCGCCCGGGACTAGCGGGAGGGAGAGACACCGGGGAGCTGTTTTTT
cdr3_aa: CATRPGLAGGRDTGELFF

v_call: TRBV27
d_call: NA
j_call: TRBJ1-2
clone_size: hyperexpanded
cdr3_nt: TGTGCCAGCAGTTTAGGGGCAGGGGTTTATGGCTACACCTTC
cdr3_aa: CASSLGAGVYGYTF

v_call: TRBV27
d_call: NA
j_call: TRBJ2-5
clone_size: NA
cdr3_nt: TGTGCCAGCAGACGTGGGATAGGGGGAGAGACCCAGTACTTC
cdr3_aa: CASRRGIGGETQYF

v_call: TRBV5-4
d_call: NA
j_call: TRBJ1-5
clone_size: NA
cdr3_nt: TGTGCCAGCAGCTTACGCGGGGGGAATCAGCCCCAGCATTTT
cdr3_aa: CASSLRGGNQPQHF

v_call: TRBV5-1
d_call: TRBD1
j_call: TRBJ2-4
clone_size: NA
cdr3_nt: TGCGCCAGCAGCTCGGGACAGGGAAGTTTTTTAGACATTCAGTACTTC
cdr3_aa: CASSSGQGSFLDIQYF

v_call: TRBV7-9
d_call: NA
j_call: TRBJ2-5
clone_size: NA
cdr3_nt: TGTGCCAGCACCTCAAGACTAGAAGAGACCCAGTACTTC
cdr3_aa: CASTSRLEETQYF

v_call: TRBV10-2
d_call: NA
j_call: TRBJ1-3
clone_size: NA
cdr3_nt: TGCGCCAGCAAGGAGAGCTCTGGAAACACCATATATTTT
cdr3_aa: CASKESSGNTIYF

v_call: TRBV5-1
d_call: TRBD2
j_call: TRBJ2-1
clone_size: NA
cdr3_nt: TGCGCCAGCAGCTTGGAGGCTAGCGGGTTCTACAATGAGCAGTTCTTC
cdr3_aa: CASSLEASGFYNEQFF

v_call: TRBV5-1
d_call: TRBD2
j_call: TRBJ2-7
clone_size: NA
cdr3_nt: TGCGCCAGCAGCTTGGCTAGCGGGGGATCCTACGAGCAGTACTTC
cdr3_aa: CASSLASGGSYEQYF

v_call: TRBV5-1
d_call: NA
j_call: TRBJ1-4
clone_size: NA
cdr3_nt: TGCGCCAGCAGCTTACAGGTGGGGGGCGAAAAACTGTTTTTT
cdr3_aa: CASSLQVGGEKLFF

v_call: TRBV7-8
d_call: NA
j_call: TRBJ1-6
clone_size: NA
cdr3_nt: TGTGCCAGCAGCCCTCGATCAGGGTGGATGAATTCACCCCTCCACTTT
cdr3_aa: CASSPRSGWMNSPLHF

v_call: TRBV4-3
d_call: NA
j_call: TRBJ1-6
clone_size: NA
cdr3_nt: TGCGCCAGCAGCCAAGGACATATCGAGAGAGAACTGACGAATTCACCCCTCCACTTT
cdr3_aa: CASSQGHIERELTNSPLHF

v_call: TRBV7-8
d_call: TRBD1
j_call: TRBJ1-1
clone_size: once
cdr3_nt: TGTGCCAGCAGCTTCCTGTTACAGGGGAGGGCTTTCTTT
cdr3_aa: CASSFLLQGRAFF

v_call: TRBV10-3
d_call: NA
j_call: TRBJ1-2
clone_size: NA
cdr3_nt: TGTGCCATCAGTGAGTCGAGAGAATATGGCTACACCTTC
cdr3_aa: CAISESREYGYTF

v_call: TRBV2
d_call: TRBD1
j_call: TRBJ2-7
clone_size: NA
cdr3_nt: TGTGCCTCTCGACAGAGGGGGCCCTACGAGCAGTACTTC
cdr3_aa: CASRQRGPYEQYF

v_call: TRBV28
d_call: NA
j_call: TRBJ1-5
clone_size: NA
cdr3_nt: TGTGCCAGCACTCGGGAGGTTAATAGCAATCAGCCCCAGCATTTT
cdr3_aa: CASTREVNSNQPQHF

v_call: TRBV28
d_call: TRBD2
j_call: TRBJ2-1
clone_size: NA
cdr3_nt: TGTGCCAGCAGGACTAGCGGGAGGGCCGGTGAGCAGTTCTTC
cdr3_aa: CASRTSGRAGEQFF

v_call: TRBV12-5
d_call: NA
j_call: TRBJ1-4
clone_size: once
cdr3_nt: TGTGCTAGTGCCAGAGGGGGAACAGACAGCTACCTTGCAACTAATGAAAAACTGTTTTTT
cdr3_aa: CASARGGTDSYLATNEKLFF

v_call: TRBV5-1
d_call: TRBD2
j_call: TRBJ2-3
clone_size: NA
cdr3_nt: TGCGCCAGCAGCTTACTGGGAGCGGGGGGTGGAGATACGCAGTATTTT
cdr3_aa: CASSLLGAGGGDTQYF

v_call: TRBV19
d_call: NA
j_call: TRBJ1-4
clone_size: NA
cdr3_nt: TGTGCCAGTAGTATTGGTGAAAAACTGTTTTTT
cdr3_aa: CASSIGEKLFF

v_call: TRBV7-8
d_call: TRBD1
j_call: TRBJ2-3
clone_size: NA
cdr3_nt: TGTGCCAGCAGCCTACATGACAGGGCCACAGATACGCAGTATTTT
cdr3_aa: CASSLHDRATDTQYF

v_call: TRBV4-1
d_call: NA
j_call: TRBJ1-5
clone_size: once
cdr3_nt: TGCGCCAGCAGCCAAGAGGTGCTTAGCAATCAGCCCCAGCATTTT
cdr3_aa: CASSQEVLSNQPQHF

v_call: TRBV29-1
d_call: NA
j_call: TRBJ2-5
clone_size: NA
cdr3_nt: TGCAGCTCTATCCTCGGACCGCCGGGGGAGACCCAGTACTTC
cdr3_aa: CSSILGPPGETQYF

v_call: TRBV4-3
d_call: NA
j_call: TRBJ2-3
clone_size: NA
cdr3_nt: TGCGCCAGCAGCCGCCGACTGAGCACAGATACGCAGTATTTT
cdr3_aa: CASSRRLSTDTQYF

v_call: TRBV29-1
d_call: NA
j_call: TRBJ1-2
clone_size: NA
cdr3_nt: TGCAGCGTTGATTCGGACAGCTACTATGGCTACACCTTC
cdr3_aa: CSVDSDSYYGYTF

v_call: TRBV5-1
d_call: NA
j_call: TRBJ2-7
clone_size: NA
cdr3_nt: TGCGCCAGCAGCTCCCCGGGATTCTCCTACGAGCAGTACTTC
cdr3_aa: CASSSPGFSYEQYF

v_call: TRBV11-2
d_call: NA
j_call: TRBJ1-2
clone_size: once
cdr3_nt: TGTGCCAGCAGCTTCCAGGAGTATGGCTACACCTTC
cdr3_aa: CASSFQEYGYTF

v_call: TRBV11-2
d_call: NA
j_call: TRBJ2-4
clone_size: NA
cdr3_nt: TGTGCCAGCAGCTTTTCTACAGACTCCTACCTAGCCAAAAACATTCAGTACTTC
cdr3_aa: CASSFSTDSYLAKNIQYF

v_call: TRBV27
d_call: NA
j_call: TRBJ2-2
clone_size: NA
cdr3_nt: TGTGCCAGCAGTGCTTACGTGTACACCGGGGAGCTGTTTTTT
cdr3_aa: CASSAYVYTGELFF

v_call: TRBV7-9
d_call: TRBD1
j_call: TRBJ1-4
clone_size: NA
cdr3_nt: TGTGCCAGCAGCTTCCGACGACTTGGACAGGCCACTAATGAAAAACTGTTTTTT
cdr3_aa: CASSFRRLGQATNEKLFF

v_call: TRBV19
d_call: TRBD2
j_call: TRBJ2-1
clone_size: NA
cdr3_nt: TGTGCCAGTAGTACCCGGACTAGCGGGATCTCCTACAATGAGCAGTTCTTC
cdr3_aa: CASSTRTSGISYNEQFF